The 20 T cell receptor beta chains presented below share a single source sample, sequenced in a study of T cells in localized non-small cell lung cancer. Sequencing was performed with immunoSEQ multiplex PCR; in TCRdb, only in-frame clones are kept and a portion is missing. Of around 91,000 clones listed, roughly 90% were seen once; the top ten hold roughly 15%. This material consisted of peripheral blood, taken before any cancer treatment. The receptor source for this set is a man aged 35-69 years with stage I squamous cell lung carcinoma.

The chain has TRBV7-2 and TRBJ2-5; D may be TRBD1 (5 bases). Trimming shortened V by 0 bases and J by 6 bases, and 11 bases separated the two germline ends. The V gene's germline CDR1 is SGHTA and CDR2 FQGNSA. CDR3 length equals 14 residues. The CDR3 bases are TGTGCCAGCAGCTTAGCGTTCCAGGGAAAGACCCAGTACTTC. Translation gives CASSLAFQGKTQYF.

The CDR3 DNA follows: TGCGCCAGCAGTGAGACACCCGGGGAGCAGTTCTTC. Translated, it gives CASSETPGEQFF. The gene calls are TRBV10-1 and TRBJ2-1; D is undetermined. Trimming cost V 2 bases and J 10 bases, with 9 bases left between them. This CDR3 region has 12 residues. Looked up from germline, CDR1 is WNHNN and CDR2 is SYGVQD (reference sequence).

The V call is TRBV6-6, the J call TRBJ2-1, with 7 bases lining up with TRBD1. Germline values: CDR1 MNHNY, CDR2 SVGAGI (reference sequence). The junction had 14 bases not matched to a gene; V was cut back by 5 bases and J by 7 bases. The CDR3 is 16 residues long. Here the CDR3 reads CASSGPERQGRNEQFF. The CDR3 region has the DNA TGTGCCAGCAGTGGCCCCGAGAGACAGGGTAGGAATGAGCAGTTCTTC.

The CDR3 DNA reads as TGTGCCAGCAGCTTAGCGCTCGGGGCCGAGCAGTTCTTC. It translates to CASSLALGAEQFF. This chain links TRBV7-6 with TRBJ2-1; perhaps D is TRBD1 or TRBD2 (5 bases each). Germline V lookup: CDR1 SGHVS, CDR2 FNYEAQ. CDR3 length: 13 residues. Trimming cost V 0 bases and J 10 bases, with 10 bases left between them.

The chain uses TRBV19 and TRBJ1-5; D is unclear. Trimming pared 5 bases from V and 6 bases from J, leaving 17 bases between. The CDR3 totals 15 residues. From germline, CDR1 is LNHDA and CDR2 SQIVND (reference sequence). CDR3 loop: CASSQTQIKLQPQHF. CDR3 DNA: TGTGCCAGTAGTCAGACCCAGATAAAACTTCAGCCCCAGCATTTT.

CDR3 sequence: CASSYVGQSYYEQYF. CDR3 in DNA: TGTGCCAGCAGCTACGTGGGACAGAGCTACTACGAGCAGTACTTC. This chain links TRBV11-3 with TRBJ2-7, with 7 bases fitting TRBD1. The junction had 9 bases not matched to a gene; V was cut back by 4 bases and J by 3 bases. CDR3 length: 15 amino acids. Germline V CDR1 and CDR2: SGHNT, YENEEA.

The chain uses TRBV5-1 and TRBJ2-3; perhaps D is TRBD1 or TRBD2 (5 bases each). The CDR3 is 14 amino acids. The V gene lost 4 bases and the J gene lost 0 bases, with 9 bases spanning the gap. Per germline, CDR1 SGHRS and CDR2 YFSETQ. DNA of the CDR3: TGCGCCAGCAGCGCACGGGACAGCACAGATACGCAGTATTTT. This codes for CASSARDSTDTQYF.

There are a few counts of this clone. The CDR3 protein is CASSQVRSTEAFF. The CDR3 region has the DNA TGCGCCAGCAGCCAAGTACGGAGCACTGAAGCTTTCTTT. This chain connects TRBV4-3 to TRBJ1-1; D gene ambiguous. The CDR3 is made up of 13 amino acids. With 1 base removed from V and 4 bases from J, the gap between germline ends came to 7 bases. Germline lookup yields CDR1 LGHNA and CDR2 YSLEER.

The rearrangement links TRBV18 to TRBJ1-1; 9 bases are a match to TRBD1. The V and J ends lost 3 bases and 4 bases, in that order; junction bases with no gene match: 9. CDR1 and CDR2 from the germline V gene are KGHSH and LQKENI. The CDR3 has 16 amino acids. The CDR3: CASSPRTGQGITEAFF. Here the CDR3 DNA reads TGTGCCAGCTCACCCAGAACCGGACAGGGGATCACTGAAGCTTTCTTT.

The chain has TRBV6-5 and TRBJ2-2; 7 bases are a match to TRBD1. J lost 5 bases, V lost 5 bases, and 8 bases had no gene match. The germline V gene has CDR1 MNHEY and CDR2 SVGAGI. The CDR3 contains 15 residues. The CDR3 DNA sequence: TGTGCCAGCAGTCGCGACAGGGCACGGACCGGGGAGCTGTTTTTT. Its translation is CASSRDRARTGELFF.

This clone was seen once. The rearrangement joins TRBV4-3 to TRBJ2-3, with a weak D call TRBD1 (5 bases). Germline CDR1 and CDR2: LGHNA and YSLEER. The CDR3 covers 15 residues. Trimming stripped 2 bases from V and 0 bases from J, with 9 bases between. The CDR3 protein is CASSQMGQSTDTQYF. The DNA for the CDR3 is TGCGCCAGCAGCCAAATGGGGCAGAGCACAGATACGCAGTATTTT.

In the case of this clone: The junction departs from the called germline gene at one end, perhaps through a read error. Other DNA sequences in this sample translate to the same CDR3. V is TRBV29-1 and J is TRBJ2-3; 7 bases fit TRBD2. Germline values: CDR1 SQVTM, CDR2 ANQGSEA. The CDR3 is 12 residues long. The CDR3 here is CSVGGVTDTQYF. The CDR3 region has the DNA TGTAGCGTTGGGGGGGTCACAGATACGCAGTATTTT.

The chain recombines TRBV5-6 with TRBJ1-2; D ambiguous. The length of the CDR3 is 14 residues. V gave up 3 bases and J gave up 2 bases, with 11 bases separating them. Germline values: CDR1 SGHDT, CDR2 YYEEEE. CDR3 DNA: TGTGCCAGCAGCTCTAAACGTGGGAACTATGGCTACACCTTC. Encoded protein: CASSSKRGNYGYTF.

V and J are TRBV14 and TRBJ1-2, with D uncertain. This CDR3 has 13 amino acids. Trimming left V 0 bases short and J 4 bases short, with 6 bases between. Germline CDR1 reads SGHDN; CDR2 reads FVKESK. CDR3 loop: CASSQDWRYGYTF. The CDR3 nucleotides read TGTGCCAGCAGCCAAGATTGGCGCTATGGCTACACCTTC.

This clone showed up just once. J is TRBJ1-1 and V is TRBV7-9, with 9 bases aligning to TRBD1. V was pared by 6 bases and J by 5 bases, with 4 bases of the junction left unmatched. CDR1 and CDR2 (germline): SEHNR, FQNEAQ (reference sequence). The CDR3 is 13 residues long. CDR3 nucleotides: TGTGCCAGCAGTGAGACAGGGGGGACTGAAGCTTTCTTT. Translation: CASSETGGTEAFF.

The genes are TRBV21-1 and TRBJ1-2. TRBV21-1 is a known pseudogene. The CDR3 is 16 amino acids. CDR3: CASSPRRVQFHYGYTF. The CDR3, as DNA: TGTGCCAGCAGCCCCCGAAGGGTACAGTTCCACTATGGCTACACCTTC.

The chain employs TRBV2 and TRBJ2-3; D is unresolved. The CDR3 runs 13 residues. V lost 1 base and J 5 bases, leaving 7 bases between the germline ends. The germline CDR1 and CDR2 sequences are SNHLY and FYNNEI. The CDR3 DNA sequence: TGTGCCAGCAGTGAAGTTTGGGTAGATACGCAGTATTTT. Encoded protein: CASSEVWVDTQYF.

This clone occurred a few times. The V call is TRBV18, the J call TRBJ1-6, with D possibly matching TRBD1 (5 bases). The V end lost 3 bases, the J end lost 5 bases, and 11 bases lay between the germline ends. Germline lookup yields CDR1 KGHSH and CDR2 LQKENI. This CDR3 comprises 15 residues. This CDR3 reads CASSPGQEHNSPLHF. The CDR3 DNA reads as TGTGCCAGCTCACCGGGGCAGGAGCATAATTCACCCCTCCACTTT.

This rearrangement joins TRBV18 to TRBJ2-1; weak D call: TRBD1 (6 bases). The CDR3 has 15 amino acids. V lost 4 bases and J lost 6, with 16 bases in between. CDR1 is KGHSH, CDR2 LQKENI, per germline. The CDR3 sequence: CASSLEGVGTNEQFF. The CDR3 DNA follows: TGTGCCAGCTCACTCGAGGGGGTGGGGACCAATGAGCAGTTCTTC.

This clone has a handful of counts. The chain combines TRBV14 with TRBJ1-1, with unresolved D. V was trimmed by 4 bases and J by 1 base, leaving 7 bases between them. Germline CDR1 SGHDN, CDR2 FVKESK. The CDR3 extends over 13 amino acids. The CDR3 loop is CASSPQPNTEAFF. In DNA form, the CDR3 reads TGTGCCAGCAGCCCCCAGCCGAACACTGAAGCTTTCTTT.